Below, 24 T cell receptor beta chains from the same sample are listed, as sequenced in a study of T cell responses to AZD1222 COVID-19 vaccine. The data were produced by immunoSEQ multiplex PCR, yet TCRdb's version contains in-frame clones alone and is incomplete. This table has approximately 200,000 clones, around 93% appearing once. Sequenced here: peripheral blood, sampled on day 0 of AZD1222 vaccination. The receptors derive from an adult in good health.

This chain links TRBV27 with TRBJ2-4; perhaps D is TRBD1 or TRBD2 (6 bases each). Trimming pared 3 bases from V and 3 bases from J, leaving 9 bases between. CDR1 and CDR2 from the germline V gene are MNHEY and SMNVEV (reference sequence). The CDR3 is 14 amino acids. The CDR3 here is CASSFGGGKNIQYF. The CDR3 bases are TGTGCCAGCAGTTTCGGGGGCGGCAAAAACATTCAGTACTTC.

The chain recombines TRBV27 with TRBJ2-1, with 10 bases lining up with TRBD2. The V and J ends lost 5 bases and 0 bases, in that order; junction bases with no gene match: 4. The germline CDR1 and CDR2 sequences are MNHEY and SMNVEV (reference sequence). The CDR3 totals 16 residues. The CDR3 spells CASSLPSGSSYNEQFF. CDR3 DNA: TGTGCCAGCAGTCTCCCTAGCGGGAGCTCCTACAATGAGCAGTTCTTC.

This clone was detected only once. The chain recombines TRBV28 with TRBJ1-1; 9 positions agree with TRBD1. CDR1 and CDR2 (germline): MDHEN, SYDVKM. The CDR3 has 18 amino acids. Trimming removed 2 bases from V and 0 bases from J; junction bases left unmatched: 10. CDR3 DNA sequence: TGTGCCAGCAGTTTAAGGGACAGGGTCTCCGGGCTGAACACTGAAGCTTTCTTT. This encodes CASSLRDRVSGLNTEAFF.

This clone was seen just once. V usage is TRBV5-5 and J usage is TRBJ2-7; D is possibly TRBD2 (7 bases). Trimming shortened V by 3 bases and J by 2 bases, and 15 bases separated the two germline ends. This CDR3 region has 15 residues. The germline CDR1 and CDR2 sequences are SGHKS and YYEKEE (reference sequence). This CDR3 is CASSSGGGGTYEQYF. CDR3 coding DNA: TGTGCCAGCAGCTCGGGGGGCGGAGGGACCTACGAGCAGTACTTC.

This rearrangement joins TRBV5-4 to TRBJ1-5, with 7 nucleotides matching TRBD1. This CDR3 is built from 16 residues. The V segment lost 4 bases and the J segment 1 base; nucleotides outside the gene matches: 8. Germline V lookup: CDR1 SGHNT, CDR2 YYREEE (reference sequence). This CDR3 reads CASSDGQVWSNQPQHF. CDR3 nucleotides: TGTGCCAGCAGCGACGGACAGGTTTGGAGCAATCAGCCCCAGCATTTT.

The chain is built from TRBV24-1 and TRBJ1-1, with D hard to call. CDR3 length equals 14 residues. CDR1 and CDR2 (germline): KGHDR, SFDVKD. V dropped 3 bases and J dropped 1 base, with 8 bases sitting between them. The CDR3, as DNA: TGTGCCACCAGTGATCACGGAGAGAACACTGAAGCTTTCTTT. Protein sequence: CATSDHGENTEAFF.

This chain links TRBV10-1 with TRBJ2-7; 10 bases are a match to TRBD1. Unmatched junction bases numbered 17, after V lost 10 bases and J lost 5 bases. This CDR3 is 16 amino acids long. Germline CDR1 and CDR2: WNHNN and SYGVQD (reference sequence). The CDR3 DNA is TGCGCCACCGAATATACCGGGACAGGGGCAAAGGACGAGCAGTACTTC. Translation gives CATEYTGTGAKDEQYF.

The CDR3 protein is CASSQDRSYNSPLHF. CDR3 coding DNA: TGCGCCAGCAGCCAAGATCGCTCCTATAATTCACCCCTCCACTTT. The chain has TRBV4-3 and TRBJ1-6; D remains ambiguous. Germline V gene lookup returns CDR1 LGHNA and CDR2 YSLEER. The CDR3 has 15 residues. V lost 0 bases to trimming and J lost 0 bases, with 3 bases between them.

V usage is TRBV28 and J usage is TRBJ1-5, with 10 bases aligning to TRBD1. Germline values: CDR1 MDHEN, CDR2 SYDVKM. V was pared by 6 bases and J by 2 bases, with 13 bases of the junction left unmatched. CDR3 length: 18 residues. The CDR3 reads CASRPRDRGSLGNQPQHF. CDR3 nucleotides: TGTGCCAGCAGACCCCGGGACAGGGGTTCTCTGGGCAATCAGCCCCAGCATTTT. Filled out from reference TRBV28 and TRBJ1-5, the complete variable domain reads DVKVTQSSRYLVKRTGEKVFLECVQDMDHENMFWYRQDPGLGLRLIYFSYDVKMKEKGDIPEGYSVSREKKERFSLILESASTNQTSMYLCASRPRDRGSLGNQPQHFGDGTRLSIL.

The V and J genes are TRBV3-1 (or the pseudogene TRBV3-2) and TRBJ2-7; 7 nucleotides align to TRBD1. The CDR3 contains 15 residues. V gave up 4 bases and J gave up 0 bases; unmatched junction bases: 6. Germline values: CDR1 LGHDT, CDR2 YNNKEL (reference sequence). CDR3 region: CASSPAGTASYEQYF. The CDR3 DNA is TGTGCCAGCAGCCCGGCCGGGACAGCCTCCTACGAGCAGTACTTC.

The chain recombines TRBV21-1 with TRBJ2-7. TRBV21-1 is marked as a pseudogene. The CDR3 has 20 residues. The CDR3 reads CASSNRTERSRGRNVYEQYF. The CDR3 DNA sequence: TGTGCCAGCAGCAACCGTACAGAGAGAAGCCGGGGACGGAACGTCTACGAGCAGTACTTC.

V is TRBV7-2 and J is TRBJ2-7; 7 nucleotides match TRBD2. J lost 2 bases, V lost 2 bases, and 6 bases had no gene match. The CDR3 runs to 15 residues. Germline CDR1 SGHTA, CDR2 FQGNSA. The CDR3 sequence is CASSLQSGIPYEQYF. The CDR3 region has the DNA TGTGCCAGCAGCTTACAAAGCGGGATCCCCTACGAGCAGTACTTC.

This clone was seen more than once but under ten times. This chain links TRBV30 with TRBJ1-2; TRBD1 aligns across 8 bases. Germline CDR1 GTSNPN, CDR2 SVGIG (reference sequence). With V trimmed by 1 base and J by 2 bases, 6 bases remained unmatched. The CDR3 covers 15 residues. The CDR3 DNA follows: TGTGCCTGGAGTGGTCAGACAGGGGAAAACTATGGCTACACCTTC. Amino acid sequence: CAWSGQTGENYGYTF.

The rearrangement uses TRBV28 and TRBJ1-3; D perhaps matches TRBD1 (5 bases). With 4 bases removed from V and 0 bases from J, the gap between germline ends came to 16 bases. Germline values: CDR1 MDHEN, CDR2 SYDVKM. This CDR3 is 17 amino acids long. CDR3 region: CASSSVGQLRSGNTIYF. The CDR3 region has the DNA TGTGCCAGCAGTTCTGTGGGGCAACTCCGCTCTGGAAACACCATATATTTT.

The CDR3 region has the DNA TGTGCCAGCAGCAAAGGCGGGGGACTAGCGGGAGGTAGCTCCTACAATGAGCAGTTCTTC. As protein: CASSKGGGLAGGSSYNEQFF. The chain couples TRBV21-1 to TRBJ2-1; the table's D call, TRBD2, was not checked against the DNA. TRBV21-1 is flagged as a pseudogene. This CDR3 contains 20 residues.

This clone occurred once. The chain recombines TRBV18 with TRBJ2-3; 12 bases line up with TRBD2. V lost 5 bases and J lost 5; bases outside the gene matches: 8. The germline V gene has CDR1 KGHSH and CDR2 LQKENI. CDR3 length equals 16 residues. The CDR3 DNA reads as TGTGCCAGCTCATCAGAATTACTAGCGGGGGGAGATACGCAGTATTTT. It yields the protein CASSSELLAGGDTQYF.

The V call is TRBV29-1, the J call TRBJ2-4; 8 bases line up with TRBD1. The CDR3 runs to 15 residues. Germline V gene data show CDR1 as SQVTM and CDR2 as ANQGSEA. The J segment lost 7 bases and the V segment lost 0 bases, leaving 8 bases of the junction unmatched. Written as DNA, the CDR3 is TGCAGCGTTGAAGACCTTCCAGGGGGCTGGAACATTCAGTACTTC. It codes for CSVEDLPGGWNIQYF.

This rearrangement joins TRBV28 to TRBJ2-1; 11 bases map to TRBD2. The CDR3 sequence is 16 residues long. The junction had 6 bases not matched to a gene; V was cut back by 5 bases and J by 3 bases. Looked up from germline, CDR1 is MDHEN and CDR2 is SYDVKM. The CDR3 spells CASSPRGLADYNEQFF. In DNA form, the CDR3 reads TGTGCCAGCAGTCCCCGGGGACTAGCGGACTACAATGAGCAGTTCTTC.

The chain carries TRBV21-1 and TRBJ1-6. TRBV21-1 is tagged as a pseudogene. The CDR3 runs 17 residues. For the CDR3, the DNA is TGTGCCAGCAGACCCGACGAAATGGAGGGCGGGGGCTCACCCCTCCACTTT. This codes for CASRPDEMEGGGSPLHF.

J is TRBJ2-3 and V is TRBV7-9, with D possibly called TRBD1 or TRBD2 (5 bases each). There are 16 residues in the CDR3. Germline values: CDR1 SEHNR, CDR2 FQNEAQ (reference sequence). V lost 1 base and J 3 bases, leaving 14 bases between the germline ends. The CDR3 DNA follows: TGTGCCAGCAGCTTAGATGGGGCCGGGGTAACAGATACGCAGTATTTT. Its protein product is CASSLDGAGVTDTQYF. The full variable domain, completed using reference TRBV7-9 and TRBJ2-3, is DTGVSQNPRHKITKRGQNVTFRCDPISEHNRLYWYRQTLGQGPEFLTYFQNEAQLEKSRLLSDRFSAERPKGSFSTLEIQRTEQGDSAMYLCASSLDGAGVTDTQYFGPGTRLTVL.

Here the CDR3 DNA reads TGCAGTGCTAGATCTGGCGTCGAGCAGTACTTC. Its translation is CSARSGVEQYF. The rearrangement uses TRBV20-1 and TRBJ2-7; no clear D gene. Germline V gene data show CDR1 as DFQATT and CDR2 as SNEGSKA (reference sequence). The V end lost 2 bases, the J end lost 6 bases, and 8 bases lay between the germline ends. CDR3 length: 11 residues.

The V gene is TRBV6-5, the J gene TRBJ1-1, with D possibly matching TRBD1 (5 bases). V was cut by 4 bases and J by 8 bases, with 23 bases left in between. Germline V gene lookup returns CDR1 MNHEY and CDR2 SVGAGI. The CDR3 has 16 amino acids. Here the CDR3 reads CASSSGGAPWAGEAFF. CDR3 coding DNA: TGTGCCAGCAGTTCCGGAGGGGCCCCGTGGGCCGGGGAAGCTTTCTTT.

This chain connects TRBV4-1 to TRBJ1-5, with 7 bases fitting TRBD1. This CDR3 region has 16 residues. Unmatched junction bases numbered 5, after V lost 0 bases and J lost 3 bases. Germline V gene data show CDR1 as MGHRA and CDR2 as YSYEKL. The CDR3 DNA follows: TGCGCCAGCAGCCAAGATGGGACAGTGCTCAATCAGCCCCAGCATTTT. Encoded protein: CASSQDGTVLNQPQHF.

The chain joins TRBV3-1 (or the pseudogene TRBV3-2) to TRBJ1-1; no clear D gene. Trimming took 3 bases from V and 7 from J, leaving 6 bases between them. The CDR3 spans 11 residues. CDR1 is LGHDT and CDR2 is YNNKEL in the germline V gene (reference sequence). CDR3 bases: TGTGCCAGCAGCCACCGGAATGAAGCTTTCTTT. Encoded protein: CASSHRNEAFF.